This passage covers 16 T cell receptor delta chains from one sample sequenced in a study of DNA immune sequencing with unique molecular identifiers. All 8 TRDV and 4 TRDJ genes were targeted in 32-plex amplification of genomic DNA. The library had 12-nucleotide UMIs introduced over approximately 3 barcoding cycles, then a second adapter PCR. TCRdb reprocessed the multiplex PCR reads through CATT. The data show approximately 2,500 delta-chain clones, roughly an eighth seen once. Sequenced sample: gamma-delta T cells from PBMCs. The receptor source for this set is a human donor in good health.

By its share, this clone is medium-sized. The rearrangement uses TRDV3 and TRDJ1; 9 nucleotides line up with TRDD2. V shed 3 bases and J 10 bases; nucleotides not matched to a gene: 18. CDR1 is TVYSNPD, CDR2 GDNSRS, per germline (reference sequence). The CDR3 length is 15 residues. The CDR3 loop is CAFGLPTFMGHGLIF. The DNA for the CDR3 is TGTGCCTTCGGCCTTCCTACGTTCATGGGACATGGACTCATCTTT.

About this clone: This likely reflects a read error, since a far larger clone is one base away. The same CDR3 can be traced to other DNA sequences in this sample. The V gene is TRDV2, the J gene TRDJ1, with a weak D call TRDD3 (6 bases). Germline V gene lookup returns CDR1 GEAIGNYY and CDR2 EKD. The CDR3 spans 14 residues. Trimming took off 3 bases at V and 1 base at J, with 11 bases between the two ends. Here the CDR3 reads CACDPLGGTDKLIF. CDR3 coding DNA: TGTGCCTGTGACCCTTTGGGGGGCACCGATAAACTCATCTTT.

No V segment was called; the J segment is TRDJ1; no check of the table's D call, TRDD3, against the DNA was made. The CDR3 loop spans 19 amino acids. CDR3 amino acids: CALGEGPSFTQAYTDKLIF. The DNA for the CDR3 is TGTGCTCTTGGGGAAGGCCCCAGTTTTACTCAAGCGTACACCGATAAACTCATCTTT.

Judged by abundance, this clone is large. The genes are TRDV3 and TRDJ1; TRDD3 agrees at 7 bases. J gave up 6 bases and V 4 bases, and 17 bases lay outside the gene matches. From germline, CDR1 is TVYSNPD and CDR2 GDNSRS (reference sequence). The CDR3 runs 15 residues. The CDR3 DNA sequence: TGTGCCTGCCCGCCGGGGGATCGACGAGGATATAAACTCATCTTT. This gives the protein CACPPGDRRGYKLIF.

In nucleotides, the CDR3 is TGTGCTCTTGGGGAAGGCCCCCCCCCCTTCTGGGGGATACACCCCGATAAACTCATCTTT. Protein: CALGEGPPPFWGIHPDKLIF. V and J are TRDV1 and TRDJ1, with TRDD3 identical over 11 bases. TCRdb carries no J gene annotation; the J gene was assigned here by matching the DNA with germline. The germline V gene has CDR1 TSWWSYY and CDR2 QGS. V lost 2 bases to trimming and J lost 3 bases; unmatched junction nucleotides: 17. The CDR3 has 20 amino acids.

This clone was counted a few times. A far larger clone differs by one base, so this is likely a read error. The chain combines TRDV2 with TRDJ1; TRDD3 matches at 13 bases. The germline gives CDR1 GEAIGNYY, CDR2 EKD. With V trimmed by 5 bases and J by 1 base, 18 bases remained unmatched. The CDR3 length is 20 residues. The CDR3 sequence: CACGKVGFQLGDTRTDKLIF. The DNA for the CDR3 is TGTGCCTGTGGCAAGGTGGGCTTTCAACTGGGGGATACGCGCACCGATAAACTCATCTTT.

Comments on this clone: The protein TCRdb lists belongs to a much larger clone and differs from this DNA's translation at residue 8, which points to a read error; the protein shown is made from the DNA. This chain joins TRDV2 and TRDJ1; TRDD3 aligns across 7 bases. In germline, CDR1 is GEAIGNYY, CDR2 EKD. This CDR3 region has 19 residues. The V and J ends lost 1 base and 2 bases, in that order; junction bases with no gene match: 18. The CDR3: CACDTVGFWGSSSTDKLIF. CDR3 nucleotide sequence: TGTGCCTGTGACACGGTTGGATTCTGGGGGTCCTCTAGTACCGATAAACTCATCTTT.

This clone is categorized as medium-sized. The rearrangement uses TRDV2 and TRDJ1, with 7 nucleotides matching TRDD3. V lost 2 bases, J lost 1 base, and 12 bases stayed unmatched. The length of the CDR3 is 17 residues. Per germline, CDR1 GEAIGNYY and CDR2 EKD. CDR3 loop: CACDKVGGSPRTDKLIF. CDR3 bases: TGTGCCTGTGACAAAGTAGGGGGATCGCCGCGCACCGATAAACTCATCTTT.

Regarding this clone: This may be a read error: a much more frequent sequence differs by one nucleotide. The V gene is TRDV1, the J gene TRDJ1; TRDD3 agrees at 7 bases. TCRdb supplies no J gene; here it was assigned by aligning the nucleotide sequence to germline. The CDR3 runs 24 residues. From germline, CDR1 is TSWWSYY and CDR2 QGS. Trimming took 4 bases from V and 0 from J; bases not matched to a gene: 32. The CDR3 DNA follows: TGTGCTCTTGGGGTGTTCCTCTCCTGCTCATCGGACTGGGGAAAGGTACAGTACACCGATAAACTCATCTTT. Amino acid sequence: CALGVFLSCSSDWGKVQYTDKLIF.

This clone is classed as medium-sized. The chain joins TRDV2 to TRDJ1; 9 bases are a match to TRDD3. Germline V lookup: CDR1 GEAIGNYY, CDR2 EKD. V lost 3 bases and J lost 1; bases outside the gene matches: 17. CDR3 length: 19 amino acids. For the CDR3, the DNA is TGTGCCTGTGACGTACTGGGGGAACAAGCGGTAAAAGGCACCGATAAACTCATCTTT. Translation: CACDVLGEQAVKGTDKLIF.

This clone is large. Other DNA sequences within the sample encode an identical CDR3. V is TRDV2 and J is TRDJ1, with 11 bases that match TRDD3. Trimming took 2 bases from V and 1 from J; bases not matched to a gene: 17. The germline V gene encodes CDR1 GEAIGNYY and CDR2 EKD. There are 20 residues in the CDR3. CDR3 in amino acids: CACDILPDSTGGYLTDKLIF. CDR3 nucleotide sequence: TGTGCCTGTGACATCCTTCCGGATAGTACTGGGGGATATCTCACCGATAAACTCATCTTT.

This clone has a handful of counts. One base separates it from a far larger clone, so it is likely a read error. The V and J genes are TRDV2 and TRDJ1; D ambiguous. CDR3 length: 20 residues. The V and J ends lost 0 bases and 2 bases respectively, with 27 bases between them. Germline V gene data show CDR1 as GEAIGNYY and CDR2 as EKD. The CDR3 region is CACDTLPFLNTLSSTDKLIF. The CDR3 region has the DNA TGTGCCTGTGACACCCTCCCGTTTTTGAACACACTTAGTTCGACCGATAAACTCATCTTT.

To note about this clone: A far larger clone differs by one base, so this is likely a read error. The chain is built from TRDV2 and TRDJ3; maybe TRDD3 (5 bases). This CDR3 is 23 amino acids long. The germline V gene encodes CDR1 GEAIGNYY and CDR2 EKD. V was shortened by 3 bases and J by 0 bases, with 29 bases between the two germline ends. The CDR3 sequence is CACDAATVGGRYTSSWDTRQMFF. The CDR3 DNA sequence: TGTGCCTGTGACGCGGCCACCGTAGGTGGGAGATATACGTCCTCCTGGGACACCCGACAGATGTTTTTC.

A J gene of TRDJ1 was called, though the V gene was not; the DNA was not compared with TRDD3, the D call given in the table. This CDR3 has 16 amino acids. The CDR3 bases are TGTGCTCTTGGGGAGCCAGTGGGGTCTCCCTCCGATAAACTCATCTTT. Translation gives CALGEPVGSPSDKLIF.

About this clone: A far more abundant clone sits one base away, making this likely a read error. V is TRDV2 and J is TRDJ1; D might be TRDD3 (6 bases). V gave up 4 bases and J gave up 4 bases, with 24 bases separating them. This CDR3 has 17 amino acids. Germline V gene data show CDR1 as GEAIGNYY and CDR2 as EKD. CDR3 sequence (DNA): TGTGCCTGTGATCCCCTGGGGATCCCTACGGGGTTCGATAAACTCATCTTT. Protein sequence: CACDPLGIPTGFDKLIF.

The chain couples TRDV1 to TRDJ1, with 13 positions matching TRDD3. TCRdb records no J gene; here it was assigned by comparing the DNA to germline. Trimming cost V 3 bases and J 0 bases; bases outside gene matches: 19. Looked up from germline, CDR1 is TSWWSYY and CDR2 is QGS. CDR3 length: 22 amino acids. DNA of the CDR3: TGTGCTCTTGGGGATAGCTTCCTAAGACTGGGGGATACGCGGGTTAACACCGATAAACTCATCTTT. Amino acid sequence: CALGDSFLRLGDTRVNTDKLIF.